Shown below are 23 T cell receptor beta chains from a single sample sequenced in a study of metastatic and nonmetastatic thyroid tumors. Prior to thyroid surgery, none of the patients had received any treatment. TCRdb re-clonotyped the PCR reads through MiXCR. The table has some 25,000 clones, around 20% seen once. The sample comprised blood. The source is a male donor with papillary thyroid cancer or a benign thyroid nodule (not recorded which). Some clones in this sample may be carry-over from other donors' samples.

V gene TRBV29-1 combines with J gene TRBJ1-2; maybe TRBD1 (5 bases). Deletions cut 1 base from V and 4 bases from J, with 19 bases between. Germline CDR1 and CDR2: SQVTM and ANQGSEA. The CDR3 totals 16 residues. Written as DNA, the CDR3 is TGCAGCGTTGAAGGTACAGGCGCCTGGGGAGGCTATGGCTACACCTTC. The encoded protein is CSVEGTGAWGGYGYTF.

This clone was recorded many times. The chain recombines TRBV13 with TRBJ2-1, with 7 positions matching TRBD2. Germline V lookup: CDR1 PRHDT, CDR2 FYEKMQ (reference sequence). Trimming removed 6 bases from V and 9 bases from J; junction bases left unmatched: 5. This CDR3 is 12 amino acids long. DNA for the CDR3: TGTGCCAGCAGGGGGGGGGACGTTGAGCAGTTCTTC. Amino acid sequence: CASRGGDVEQFF.

This clone was observed many times. This sequence joins TRBV4-2 and TRBJ2-7, with D hard to call. The germline V and J ends were trimmed by 3 bases and 2 bases, with 11 bases remaining between them. This CDR3 has 14 residues. The germline gives CDR1 LGHNA, CDR2 YNFKEQ. In DNA form, the CDR3 reads TGTGCCAGCAGCCAGGTTCTGGGGACCTACGAGCAGTACTTC. The encoded protein is CASSQVLGTYEQYF.

In its sample, this clone was seen a few times. The gene calls are TRBV6-1 and TRBJ2-7; D gene ambiguous. V was pared by 5 bases and J by 1 base, with 12 bases between. CDR3 size: 14 residues. CDR1 and CDR2 (germline): MNHNS, SASEGT. In DNA form, the CDR3 reads TGTGCCAGCAGTAGGTCTGGACCTTCCTACGAGCAGTACTTC. Amino acid sequence: CASSRSGPSYEQYF.

This clone is medium-sized. The V call is TRBV28, the J call TRBJ2-7; possibly TRBD1 for D (6 bases). The germline V gene encodes CDR1 MDHEN and CDR2 SYDVKM. V dropped 5 bases and J dropped 1 base, with 9 bases sitting between them. This CDR3 has 13 residues. The CDR3 nucleotides read TGTGCCAGCAGTCTCGGACAGTCCTACGAGCAGTACTTC. This gives the protein CASSLGQSYEQYF.

In this sample, this clone turned up many times. The chain has TRBV20-1 and TRBJ2-4; 10 bases map to TRBD1. The CDR3 covers 17 residues. Germline V gene lookup returns CDR1 DFQATT and CDR2 SNEGSKA (reference sequence). Trimming at V came to 1 base and at J to 1 base, leaving 7 bases not matched to a gene. As DNA, the CDR3 is TGCAGTGCTAGAGGACAGGGGGCGCCTAAGGCCAAAAACATTCAGTACTTC. Its protein is CSARGQGAPKAKNIQYF.

By proportion, this clone is medium-sized. J is TRBJ2-7 and V is TRBV6-5; tentative D call: TRBD2 (5 bases). The CDR3 runs to 14 residues. Trimming took 0 bases from V and 3 from J, leaving 9 bases between them. Germline loops: CDR1 MNHEY, CDR2 SVGAGI. DNA of the CDR3: TGTGCCAGCAGTTACTCGATTGAGGGCTACGAGCAGTACTTC. This encodes CASSYSIEGYEQYF.

V and J are TRBV7-9 and TRBJ2-7; TRBD1 is a possible D gene (6 bases). Germline CDR1 is SEHNR and CDR2 is FQNEAQ (reference sequence). This CDR3 spans 14 amino acids. Trimming removed 4 bases at V and 4 bases at J, with 14 bases between. CDR3 in amino acids: CASSSGQRLYEQYF. For the CDR3, the DNA is TGTGCCAGCAGCTCCGGACAGCGCCTATACGAGCAGTACTTC.

The V call is TRBV5-1, the J call TRBJ2-7; D not certain. Per the germline V gene, CDR1 is SGHRS and CDR2 is YFSETQ. The V gene lost 10 bases and the J gene lost 2 bases, with 22 bases spanning the gap. This CDR3 is built from 15 residues. CDR3 nucleotide sequence: TGCGCCGGCGGCTTTGGCCCAGGAGAAACCTACGAGCAGTACTTC. Translating gives CAGGFGPGETYEQYF.

By frequency in the sample, this clone is medium-sized. The chain joins TRBV18 to TRBJ1-1, with TRBD1 matching over 7 bases. Germline CDR1 KGHSH, CDR2 LQKENI. V was pared by 5 bases and J by 1 base, with 7 bases of the junction left unmatched. This CDR3 contains 15 residues. CDR3 sequence reads: CASSVRDSRNTEAFF. The CDR3, as DNA: TGTGCCAGCTCAGTCCGGGACAGCAGGAACACTGAAGCTTTCTTT.

This clone was found many times. CDR3 coding DNA: TGTGCCAGCAGCCACCTAATCGGTAACTACAATGAGCAGTTCTTC. It is translated as CASSHLIGNYNEQFF. This rearrangement joins TRBV6-1 to TRBJ2-1; D gene uncertain. The CDR3 extends over 15 amino acids. Trimming removed 6 bases at V and 3 bases at J, with 15 bases between. Germline assignment: CDR1 MNHNS and CDR2 SASEGT.

In DNA form, the CDR3 reads TGTGCCAGCAGTGACAGGGCGGACGATAGCAATCAGCCCCAGCATTTT. As protein: CASSDRADDSNQPQHF. The gene calls are TRBV6-1 and TRBJ1-5, with D possibly TRBD1 on 5 matching bases. V lost 3 bases and J 0 bases, leaving 12 bases between the germline ends. The germline V gene encodes CDR1 MNHNS and CDR2 SASEGT. The CDR3 has 16 amino acids.

The chain joins TRBV7-3 to TRBJ2-1, with D possibly matching TRBD2 (5 bases). CDR3 length: 13 amino acids. CDR1 is SGHTA, CDR2 FQGTGA, per germline. This CDR3 reads CESSLRAGNEQFF. CDR3 sequence (DNA): TGTGAAAGCAGCTTAAGGGCGGGCAATGAGCAGTTCTTC.

A word on this clone: Germline and junction disagree at one end, which may indicate a read error. The J gene is TRBJ1-4, the V gene TRBV28, with D tentatively TRBD1 (6 bases). CDR1 is MDHEN, CDR2 SYDVKM, per germline. The CDR3 covers 14 residues. The CDR3 is CASGNLDSQEKLFF. CDR3 DNA: TGTGCCAGCGGCAACCTGGACAGCCAAGAAAAACTATTTTTT.

This clone has a count of ten or more. V usage is TRBV5-4 and J usage is TRBJ1-2, with D hard to call. Germline V gene lookup returns CDR1 SGHNT and CDR2 YYREEE (reference sequence). This CDR3 has 14 amino acids. V was cut by 4 bases and J by 8 bases, with 18 bases left in between. The CDR3 region has the DNA TGTGCCAGCAGCCCCACCCGATCCGGAGCCGGCTACACCTTC. Residues: CASSPTRSGAGYTF.

The chain couples TRBV30 to TRBJ2-1; D not certain. Germline values: CDR1 GTSNPN, CDR2 SVGIG (reference sequence). This CDR3 is built from 13 residues. V was shortened by 0 bases and J by 8 bases, with 11 bases between the two germline ends. The CDR3 DNA reads TGTGCCTGGAGTGTACTATCTTTCGATGAGCAGTTCTTC. This translates into CAWSVLSFDEQFF.

The V call is TRBV7-8, the J call TRBJ2-7; a weak D match, TRBD2 (5 bases). Germline V lookup: CDR1 SGHVS, CDR2 FQNEAQ. The CDR3 has 13 residues. V was cut by 5 bases and J by 5 bases, with 13 bases left in between. Here the CDR3 reads CASSEPREDEQYF. In DNA, the CDR3 is TGTGCCAGCAGCGAGCCCCGGGAAGACGAGCAGTACTTC. Full variable domain (rest looked up from reference TRBV7-8 and TRBJ2-7): GAGVSQSPRYKVAKRGQDVALRCDPISGHVSLFWYQQALGQGPEFLTYFQNEAQLDKSGLPSDRFFAERPEGSVSTLKIQRTQQEDSAVYLCASSEPREDEQYFGPGTRLTVT.

The chain is built from TRBV9 and TRBJ2-1, with D possibly matching TRBD2 (5 bases). The CDR3 is made up of 16 amino acids. The germline V gene has CDR1 SGDLS and CDR2 YYNGEE. Trimming removed 8 bases at V and 6 bases at J, with 24 bases between. In nucleotides, the CDR3 is TGTGCCAGACCCGAATATAGCGTGCCTGGCCCCAATGAGCAGTTCTTC. The encoded protein is CARPEYSVPGPNEQFF.

The chain couples TRBV20-1 to TRBJ2-1, with D hard to call. The CDR3 spans 16 residues. Germline V gene sequence: CDR1 DFQATT, CDR2 SNEGSKA (reference sequence). Trimming shortened V by 5 bases and J by 6 bases, and 23 bases separated the two germline ends. The DNA of the CDR3 is TGCAGTGCTGGATCAAACCGGTGGGTGGCCCCCAATGAGCAGTTCTTC. Its protein is CSAGSNRWVAPNEQFF.

This clone was seen ten or more times. This same CDR3 is encoded by further DNA sequences in the sample. The chain joins TRBV2 to TRBJ2-2; D not certain. Per germline, CDR1 SNHLY and CDR2 FYNNEI. This CDR3 has 13 amino acids. Trimming removed 1 base from V and 6 bases from J, with 6 bases in between. The CDR3 loop reads CASSEDEPGELFF. Here the CDR3 DNA reads TGTGCCAGCAGTGAAGACGAACCCGGGGAGCTGTTTTTT. The complete variable domain, with remaining parts taken from reference TRBV2 and TRBJ2-2, reads EPEVTQTPSHQVTQMGQEVILRCVPISNHLYFYWYRQILGQKVEFLVSFYNNEISEKSEIFDDQFSVERPDGSNFTLKIRSTKLEDSAMYFCASSEDEPGELFFGEGSRLTVL.

V is TRBV4-2 and J is TRBJ2-3, with a tentative D call TRBD2 (6 bases). This CDR3 has 15 residues. Trimming left V 4 bases short and J 0 bases short, with 11 bases between. Per the germline V gene, CDR1 is LGHNA and CDR2 is YNFKEQ. The CDR3 DNA is TGTGCCAGCAGCCCTGGCGGGGCTAGCACAGATACGCAGTATTTT. It is translated as CASSPGGASTDTQYF.

The V call is TRBV4-1, the J call TRBJ2-7; TRBD1 matches 9 bases. This CDR3 has 15 residues. Germline V CDR1 and CDR2: MGHRA, YSYEKL. The V segment lost 3 bases and the J segment 5 bases; nucleotides outside the gene matches: 8. CDR3 protein: CASSHLGDRAHEQYF. CDR3 nucleotide sequence: TGCGCCAGCAGCCACTTAGGGGACAGGGCACACGAGCAGTACTTC.

Points on this clone: Since no conserved phenylalanine or tryptophan closes the CDR3, a read error is the likely cause. The chain employs TRBV5-6 and TRBJ2-7; 7 bases map to TRBD1. CDR3 length: 15 residues. The germline gives CDR1 SGHDT, CDR2 YYEEEE. Here the CDR3 DNA reads TGTACCAGCACCCATTCCGCGACAGGGTTTACCGAGCAGTACTTA. It yields the protein CTSTHSATGFTEQYL.